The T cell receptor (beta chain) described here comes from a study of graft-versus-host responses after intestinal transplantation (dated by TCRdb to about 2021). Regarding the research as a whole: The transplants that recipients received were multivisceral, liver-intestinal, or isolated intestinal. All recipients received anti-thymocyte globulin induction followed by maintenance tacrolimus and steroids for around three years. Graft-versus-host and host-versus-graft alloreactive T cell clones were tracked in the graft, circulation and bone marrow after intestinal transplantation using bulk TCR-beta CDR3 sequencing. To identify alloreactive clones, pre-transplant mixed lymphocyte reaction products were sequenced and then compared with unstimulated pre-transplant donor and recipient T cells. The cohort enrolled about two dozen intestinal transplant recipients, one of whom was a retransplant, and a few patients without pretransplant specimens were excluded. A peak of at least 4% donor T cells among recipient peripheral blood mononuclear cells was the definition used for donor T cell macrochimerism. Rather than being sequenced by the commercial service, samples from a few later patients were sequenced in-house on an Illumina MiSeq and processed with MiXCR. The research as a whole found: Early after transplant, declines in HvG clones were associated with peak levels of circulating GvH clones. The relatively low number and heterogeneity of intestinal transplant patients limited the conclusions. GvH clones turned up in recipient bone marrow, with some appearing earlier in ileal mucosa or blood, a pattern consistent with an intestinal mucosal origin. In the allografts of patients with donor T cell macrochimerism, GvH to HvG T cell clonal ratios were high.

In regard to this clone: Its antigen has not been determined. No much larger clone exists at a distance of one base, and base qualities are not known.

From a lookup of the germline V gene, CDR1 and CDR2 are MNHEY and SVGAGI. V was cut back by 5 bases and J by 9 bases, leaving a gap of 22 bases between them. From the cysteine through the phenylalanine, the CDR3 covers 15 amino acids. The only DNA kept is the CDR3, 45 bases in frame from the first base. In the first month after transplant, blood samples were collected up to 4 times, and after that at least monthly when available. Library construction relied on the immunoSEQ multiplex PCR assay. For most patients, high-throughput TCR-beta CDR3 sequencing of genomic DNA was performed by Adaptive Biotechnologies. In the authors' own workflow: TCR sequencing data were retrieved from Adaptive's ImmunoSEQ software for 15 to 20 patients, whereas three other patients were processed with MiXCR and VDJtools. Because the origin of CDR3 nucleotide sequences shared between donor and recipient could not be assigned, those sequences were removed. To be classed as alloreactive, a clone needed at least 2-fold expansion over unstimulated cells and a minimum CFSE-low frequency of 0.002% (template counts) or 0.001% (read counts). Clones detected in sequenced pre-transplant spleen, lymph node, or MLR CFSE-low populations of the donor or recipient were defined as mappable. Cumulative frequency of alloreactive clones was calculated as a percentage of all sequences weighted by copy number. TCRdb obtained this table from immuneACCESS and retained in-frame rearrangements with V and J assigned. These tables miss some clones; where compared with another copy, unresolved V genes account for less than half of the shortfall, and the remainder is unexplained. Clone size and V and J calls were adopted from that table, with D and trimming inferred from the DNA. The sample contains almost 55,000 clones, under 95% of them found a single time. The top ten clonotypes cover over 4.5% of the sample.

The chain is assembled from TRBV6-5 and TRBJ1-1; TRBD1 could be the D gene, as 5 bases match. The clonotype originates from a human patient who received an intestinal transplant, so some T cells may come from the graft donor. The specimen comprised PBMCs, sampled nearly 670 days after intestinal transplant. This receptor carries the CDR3 CASSTPWGKENQAFF. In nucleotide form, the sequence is TGTGCCAGCAGTACCCCATGGGGGAAGGAAAACCAAGCTTTCTTT.